This T cell receptor (beta chain) was captured in a study of CD8+CD57+ T cells in acquired aplastic anemia. Germline V lookup: CDR1 LNHDA, CDR2 SQIVND (reference sequence). The CDR3 spans 14 residues. The V and J ends lost 7 bases and 3 bases respectively, with 10 bases between them. Genomic DNA constituted the template upon which TCR beta VDJ and CDR3 profiling was performed. TCRdb recomputed calls from the reads with MiXCR, one row per CDR3 protein. This repertoire shows more than 150,000 distinct CDR3 sequences, around 45% found once; its top ten account for around a tenth. Only patients with CD8+CD57+ cell expansion on flow cytometry were chosen for sequencing.

The chain joins TRBV19 to TRBJ1-6, with no clear D. Sequenced: sorted CD4+, CD8+, or CD8+CD57+ T cells (not recorded which) from PBMCs. This TCR was recovered from a human donor with aplastic anemia. For the CDR3, the DNA is TGTGCCAGTAAGGTGACGCTCTATAATTCACCCCTCCACTTT. Translated: CASKVTLYNSPLHF.